Shown below are 7 T cell receptor beta chains from a single sample sequenced in a study of monozygotic twins with inflammatory bowel disease. TCRdb re-analyzed the 5' RACE reads; it lists each CDR3 protein once, without DNA. The data include a few hundred thousand distinct CDR3 sequences; the top ten clones carry just over 2.5%. Sequenced input: blood. Receptor source: a human donor with ulcerative colitis or Crohn's disease, or a healthy co-twin of an affected twin (not recorded which).

The chain carries TRBV7-9 and TRBJ2-7; absent DNA, TCRdb's TRBD1 call cannot be checked. The CDR3 totals 16 residues. Germline CDR1 and CDR2: SEHNR and FQNEAQ (reference sequence). CDR3 sequence: CASSATNRGLTYEQYF.

The rearrangement links TRBV5-4 to TRBJ2-2; TCRdb reports TRBD1, a call that lacks DNA to check it against. The CDR3 consists of 15 residues. Germline CDR1 reads SGHNT; CDR2 reads YYREEE (reference sequence). CDR3 loop: CASTLGGFNTGELFF.

The V gene is TRBV4-1, the J gene TRBJ2-3. The V gene's germline CDR1 is MGHRA and CDR2 YSYEKL. The CDR3 is 15 amino acids. This CDR3 is CASSQVVLGTDTQYF.

The rearrangement links TRBV9 to TRBJ2-3; TCRdb picks TRBD1, but there is no DNA to check that call. Germline V lookup: CDR1 SGDLS, CDR2 YYNGEE. The CDR3 sequence is 16 residues long. This chain's CDR3 is CASSVVPGASTDTQYF.

The chain employs TRBV4-3 and TRBJ1-1. CDR3 size: 17 residues. Germline V lookup: CDR1 LGHNA, CDR2 YSLEER. The CDR3 sequence: CASSQDLVDAENTEAFF.

J is TRBJ2-7 and V is TRBV5-1; no DNA is available, so the TRBD1 call from TCRdb remains unchecked. CDR3 size: 16 residues. Germline CDR1 is SGHRS and CDR2 is YFSETQ. The CDR3 sequence is CASSLDRGASSYEQYF.

This sequence joins TRBV6-4 and TRBJ1-1; the D gene TCRdb calls, TRBD1, cannot be checked with no DNA. This CDR3 is built from 16 residues. Germline assignment: CDR1 MRHNA and CDR2 SNTAGT. The CDR3 loop is CASSDSSQGASTEAFF.